This T cell receptor (beta chain) was obtained from a study of metastatic and nonmetastatic thyroid tumors. Germline V gene data show CDR1 as KGHSH and CDR2 as LQKENI. The CDR3 consists of 12 residues. TCRdb re-analyzed the PCR reads using MiXCR. In the table there are 15,000 to 20,000 clones, around 30% of which are singletons. All patients reached thyroid surgery having received no treatment beforehand. Remarks on this clone: Relative to the germline gene, one junction end is altered; a read error may explain this.

V is TRBV18 and J is TRBJ2-7, with unresolved D. Sequenced: tumor tissue. The receptor's source is a female donor with papillary thyroid cancer or a benign thyroid nodule (not recorded which). Some clones in this sample may be carry-over from other donors' samples. The chain's CDR3 is CASSPMGNEQHF. The CDR3 DNA sequence: TGTGCCAGCTCACCAATGGGGAACGAGCAGCACTTC.